This TCR beta chain was sequenced for a study of human T cells and chemical hapten exposure (dated by TCRdb to the early 2020s). Notes on the research overall: For sensitization, 2% DPC in acetone was applied to a roughly 2 cm by roughly 2 cm area of upper inner arm skin. Throughout the roughly 24-week study period, patients were also given weekly therapeutic DPC doses on the scalp. Patch testing was done on the upper back using Finn chambers containing 0.01% DPC, and results were scored after 6 days according to International Contact Dermatitis Research Group standards. Libraries were combined into a pool for sequencing, and differences in TCR yield between samples came mainly from small differences in library volumes within the pool. Peripheral blood TCR repertoire changes were tracked in vivo in alopecia patients during primary and secondary sensitization to the hapten diphenylcyclopropenone (DPC). For TCR sequencing, blood came from about 28 alopecia patients at anywhere from one to four time points (pre-sensitization, 2, 6 and 24 weeks). The mostly female patient cohort included alopecia areata with under or over 50% scalp involvement, alopecia totalis and alopecia universalis. Patient blood was sampled pre-sensitization (week 0) and at 2, 6 and about 24 weeks after DPC sensitization.

Library generation was performed with RACE. The instrument given in TCRdb is NextSeq 500. During library preparation, unique molecular identifiers were attached to individual cDNA molecules so that TCRs could be counted in a quantitative, reproducible way. Both TCR alpha and TCR beta chains were sequenced from each blood RNA sample. The original methods were these. The median number of TCRs per sample was approximately 98,000, ranging from roughly 20,000 to 700,000. V, J and CDR3 annotation of the TCR reads was performed with the Decombinator software suite. For the PS versus PT1 abundance plots, all samples were subsampled to the same number of TCRs (28,000). Expanded TCRs were defined as absent before sensitization and observed at least eight times at the 2-week time point. The public reads were reprocessed in TCRdb via fastp at Q25 and MiXCR, keeping in-frame beta chains. Rows with a matching CDR3 protein are joined into one entry that keeps the most common DNA and genes. What appears here as the V and J calls and clone size reflects TCRdb's work, not the paper's. The sample table shows fewer than 80,000 distinct CDR3 sequences, and about a tenth are seen once. Together, the top ten hold around 6.8% of the sample.

The CDR1 and CDR2 encoded by the germline V gene are ENHRY and SYGVKD. Here V drops 3 bases and J drops 7 bases, and the junction holds 11 bases not matched to any gene. Inclusive of the bounding cysteine and phenylalanine, the CDR3 is 15 residues long. Only the CDR3 portion is preserved as DNA: 45 bases, with reading frame beginning at the first base. A remark on this clonotype: The target of this receptor is not known. No much larger clone is present one base from it, and per-base qualities are unavailable.

What the research found in general, with its limitations: After repeated subsampling, changes were observed in the strength of the expansion versus patch-test correlation and in the threshold at which the correlation became significant. Alopecia, a presumed autoimmune disease, was present in all patients, so the immune response of the patients might differ from that of healthy individuals. Patch test score was positively correlated with the number of PT1 expanded TCRs, with significance at thresholds 8, 16 and 32 but not at 4. DPC sensitization did not change the number of TCRs with a frequency above 1 in 1000, and there was no evidence of changes in global repertoire structure. Expanded TCRs formed significantly more large CDR3 similarity clusters than pre-sensitization or healthy control sets, consistent with antigen-driven responses.

What this sample's time point label stands for: patch test 2, 6 weeks after DPC sensitization. The sample's treatment or condition label, in plain terms: therapeutic diphenylcyclopropenone sensitization with weekly scalp DPC. At every patch-test visit, the blood draw took place before the patch test was put on. Eligible patients were aged 18 to 70, diagnosed with alopecia, deemed suitable for DPC therapy, and excluded if pregnant. Unfractionated whole blood was collected in Tempus Blood RNA tubes, and total RNA was extracted from that blood. Sample: whole blood, taken in connection with sensitization to the hapten diphenylcyclopropenone (DPC). The chain links TRBV10-3 with TRBJ1-2, with 7 central nucleotides matching TRBD1. This TCR was recovered from a woman in her forties or fifties with alopecia areata. Some clones in this sample may be carry-over from other donors' samples. The DNA sequence is given as TGTGCCATCAGTGAACTAGGGACAGAACAGTTTGGCTACACCTTC. Its coded protein is CAISELGTEQFGYTF.